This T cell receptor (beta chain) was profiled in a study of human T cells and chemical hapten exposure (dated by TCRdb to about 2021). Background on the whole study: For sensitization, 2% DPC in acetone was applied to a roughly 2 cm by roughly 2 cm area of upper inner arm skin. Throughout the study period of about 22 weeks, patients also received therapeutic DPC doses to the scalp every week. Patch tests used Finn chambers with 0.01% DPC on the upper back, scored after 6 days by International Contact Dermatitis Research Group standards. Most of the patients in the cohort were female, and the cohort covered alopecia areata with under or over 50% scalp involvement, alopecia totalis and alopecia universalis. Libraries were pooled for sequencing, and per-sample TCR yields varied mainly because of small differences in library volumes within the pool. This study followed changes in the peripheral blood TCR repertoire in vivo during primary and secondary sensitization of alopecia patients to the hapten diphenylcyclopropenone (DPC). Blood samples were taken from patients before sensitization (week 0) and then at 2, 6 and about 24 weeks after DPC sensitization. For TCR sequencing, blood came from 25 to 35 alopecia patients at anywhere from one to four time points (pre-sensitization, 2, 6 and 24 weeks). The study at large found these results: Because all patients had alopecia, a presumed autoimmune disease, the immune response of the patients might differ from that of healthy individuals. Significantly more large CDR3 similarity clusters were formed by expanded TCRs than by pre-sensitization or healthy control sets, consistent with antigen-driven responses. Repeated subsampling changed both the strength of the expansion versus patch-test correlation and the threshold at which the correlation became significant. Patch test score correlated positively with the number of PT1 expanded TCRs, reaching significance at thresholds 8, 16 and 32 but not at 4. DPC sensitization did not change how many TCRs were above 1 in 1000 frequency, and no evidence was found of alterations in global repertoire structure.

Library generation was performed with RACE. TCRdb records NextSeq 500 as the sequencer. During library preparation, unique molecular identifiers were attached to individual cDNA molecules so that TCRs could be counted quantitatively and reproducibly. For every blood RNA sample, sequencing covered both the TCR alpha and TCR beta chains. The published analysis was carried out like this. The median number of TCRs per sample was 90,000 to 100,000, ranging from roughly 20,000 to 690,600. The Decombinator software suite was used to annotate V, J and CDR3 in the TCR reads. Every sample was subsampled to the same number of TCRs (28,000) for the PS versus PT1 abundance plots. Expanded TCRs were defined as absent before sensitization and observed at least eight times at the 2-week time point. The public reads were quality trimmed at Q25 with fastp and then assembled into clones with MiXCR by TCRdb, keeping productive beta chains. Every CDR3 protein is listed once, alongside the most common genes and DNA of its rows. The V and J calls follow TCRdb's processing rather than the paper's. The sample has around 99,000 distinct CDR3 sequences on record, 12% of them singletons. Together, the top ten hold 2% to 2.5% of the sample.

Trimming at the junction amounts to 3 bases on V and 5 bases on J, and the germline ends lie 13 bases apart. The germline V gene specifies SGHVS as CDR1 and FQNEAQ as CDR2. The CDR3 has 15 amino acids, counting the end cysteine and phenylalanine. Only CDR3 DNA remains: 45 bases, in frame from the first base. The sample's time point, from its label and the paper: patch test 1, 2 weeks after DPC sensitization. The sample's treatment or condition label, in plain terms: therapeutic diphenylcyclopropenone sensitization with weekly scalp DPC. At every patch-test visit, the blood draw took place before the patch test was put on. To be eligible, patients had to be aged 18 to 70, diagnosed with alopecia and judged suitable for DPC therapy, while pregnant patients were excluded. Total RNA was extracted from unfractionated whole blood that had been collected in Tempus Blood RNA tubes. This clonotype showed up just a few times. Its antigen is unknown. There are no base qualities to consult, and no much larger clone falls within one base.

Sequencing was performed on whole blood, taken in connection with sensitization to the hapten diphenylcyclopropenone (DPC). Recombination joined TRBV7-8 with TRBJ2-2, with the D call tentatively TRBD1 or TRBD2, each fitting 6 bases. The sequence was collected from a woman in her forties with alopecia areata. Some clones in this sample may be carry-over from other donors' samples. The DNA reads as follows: TGTGCCAGCAGCTTGGTAGGGGGAGGTACCGGGGAGCTGTTTTTT. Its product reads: CASSLVGGGTGELFF. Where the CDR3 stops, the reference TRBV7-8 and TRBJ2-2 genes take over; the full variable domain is GAGVSQSPRYKVAKRGQDVALRCDPISGHVSLFWYQQALGQGPEFLTYFQNEAQLDKSGLPSDRFFAERPEGSVSTLKIQRTQQEDSAVYLCASSLVGGGTGELFFGEGSRLTVL.